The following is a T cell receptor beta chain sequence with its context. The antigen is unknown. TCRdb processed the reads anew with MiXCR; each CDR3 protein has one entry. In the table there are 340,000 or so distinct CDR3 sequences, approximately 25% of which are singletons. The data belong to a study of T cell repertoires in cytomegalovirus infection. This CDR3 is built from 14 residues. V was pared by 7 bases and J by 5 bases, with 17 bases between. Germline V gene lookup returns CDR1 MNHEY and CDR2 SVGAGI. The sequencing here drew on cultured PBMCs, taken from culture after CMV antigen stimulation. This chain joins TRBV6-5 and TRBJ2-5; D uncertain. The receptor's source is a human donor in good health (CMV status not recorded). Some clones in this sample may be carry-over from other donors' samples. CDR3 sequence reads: CASTRSFGRETQYF. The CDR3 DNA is TGTGCCAGCACCCGGTCCTTCGGAAGGGAGACCCAGTACTTC.